The 31 T cell receptor beta chains below were found in one sample sequenced in a study of early T cells in non-severe SARS-CoV-2 infection. Each CDR3 protein is one row after TCRdb ran MiXCR on the 5' RACE reads. The data show tens of thousands of distinct CDR3 sequences, with approximately 10% seen just once and nearly 3% held by the top ten. Source: whole blood, taken at baseline. The origin of the receptors is an adult who was a healthcare worker with PCR-confirmed SARS-CoV-2 infection or an uninfected control (not recorded which).

This clonotype was seen at least ten times. The chain employs TRBV7-2 and TRBJ1-6; no firm D call. Germline-derived CDR1 and CDR2 are SGHTA and FQGNSA. The length of the CDR3 is 13 residues. Trimming removed 6 bases from V and 8 bases from J, with 11 bases in between. CDR3 amino acids: CASSRVKDSPLHF. DNA for the CDR3: TGTGCCAGCAGTCGGGTCAAGGATTCACCCCTCCACTTT.

In this sample, this clonotype turned up a few times. V usage is TRBV28 and J usage is TRBJ1-1, with D perhaps TRBD1 (5 bases). Germline V gene lookup returns CDR1 MDHEN and CDR2 SYDVKM. This CDR3 comprises 16 residues. V shed 4 bases and J shed 5 bases, with 20 bases lying between them. CDR3 sequence reads: CASSSQTSAGGTEAFF. The CDR3 nucleotides read TGTGCCAGCAGTTCTCAAACCAGCGCCGGGGGGACTGAAGCTTTCTTT.

Only a few counts were recorded for this clonotype. The V gene is TRBV12-3 or TRBV12-4, the J gene TRBJ2-3; the D is unclear. This CDR3 contains 14 residues. The V and J ends lost 5 bases and 5 bases respectively, with 14 bases between them. The CDR3 bases are TGTGCCAGCAGTATTAGCTCTTGGGGAGATACGCAGTATTTT. Amino acid sequence: CASSISSWGDTQYF.

For the CDR3, the DNA is TGTGCCAGCACCCCTTTCGGGAAGGCGGAAAAACTGTTTTTT. It encodes CASTPFGKAEKLFF. This chain joins TRBV7-8 and TRBJ1-4; D call uncertain. V lost 7 bases to trimming and J lost 8 bases, with 17 bases between them. CDR3 length equals 14 residues. From germline, CDR1 is SGHVS and CDR2 FQNEAQ.

This clonotype has just a few counts. The chain recombines TRBV18 with TRBJ2-2, with D unclear. Looked up from germline, CDR1 is KGHSH and CDR2 is LQKENI. Deletions cut 3 bases from V and 4 bases from J, with 12 bases between. CDR3 size: 15 residues. The CDR3 is CASSPNVASTGELFF. CDR3 sequence (DNA): TGTGCCAGCTCACCCAACGTGGCGTCCACCGGGGAGCTGTTTTTT.

This clonotype was seen ten or more times. CDR3 loop: CASGLRQGAEGQFF. CDR3 sequence (DNA): TGTGCTAGTGGTCTCAGACAGGGAGCTGAGGGGCAGTTCTTC. The genes are TRBV12-5 and TRBJ2-1; 7 nucleotides agree with TRBD1. This CDR3 has 14 residues. Germline CDR1 reads LGHNT; CDR2 reads FRNRAP. The trim removed 5 bases at V and 12 bases at J, leaving 13 bases unmatched. The variable domain in full, completed from reference TRBV12-5 and TRBJ2-1, reads DARVTQTPRHKVTEMGQEVTMRCQPILGHNTVFWYRQTMMQGLELLAYFRNRAPLDDSGMPKDRFSAEMPDATLATLKIQPSEPRDSAVYFCASGLRQGAEGQFFGPGTRLTVL.

Many counts were recorded for this clonotype. The chain recombines TRBV19 with TRBJ1-5; TRBD1 matches 8 bases. CDR3 length: 13 residues. V lost 9 bases, J lost 6 bases, and 7 bases stayed unmatched. Germline CDR1 and CDR2: LNHDA and SQIVND (reference sequence). The CDR3 DNA reads as TGTGCCAGCCTAGACAGGGGCGGTCAGCCCCAGCATTTT. It encodes CASLDRGGQPQHF.

This clonotype was detected only a few times. This chain joins TRBV12-3 or TRBV12-4 and TRBJ2-7, with 7 bases lining up with TRBD2. V was clipped by 7 bases and J by 0 bases; unmatched bases: 9. This CDR3 has 15 amino acids. The CDR3 loop is CASTLGRAISYEQYF. In DNA, the CDR3 is TGTGCCAGCACCCTGGGGAGGGCCATCTCCTACGAGCAGTACTTC.

This clonotype was recorded a few times. V and J are TRBV7-9 and TRBJ1-4; D may be TRBD1 (5 bases). The CDR3 consists of 14 residues. Germline V gene lookup returns CDR1 SEHNR and CDR2 FQNEAQ (reference sequence). The germline V and J ends were trimmed by 3 bases and 7 bases, with 12 bases remaining between them. The CDR3 spells CASSFAGVIEKLFF. The CDR3, as DNA: TGTGCCAGCAGCTTCGCGGGGGTAATTGAAAAACTGTTTTTT.

This clonotype was counted a single time. Since a much larger clone is just one base distant, this may be a read error. The chain has TRBV9 and TRBJ1-5; D not certain. Germline CDR1 and CDR2: SGDLS and YYNGEE. V was shortened by 9 bases and J by 7 bases, with 14 bases between the two germline ends. The CDR3 covers 12 residues. CDR3 loop: CANTPGDQPQHF. The CDR3, as DNA: TGTGCCAATACCCCGGGAGACCAGCCCCAGCATTTT.

This clonotype has ten or more counts. The chain recombines TRBV7-3 with TRBJ2-5; no reliable D call. Trimming cost V 1 base and J 2 bases, with 11 bases left between them. The CDR3 is made up of 15 amino acids. CDR1 SGHTA and CDR2 FQGTGA come from the germline V gene. The CDR3 spells CASSLSPSQQETQYF. The DNA of the CDR3 is TGTGCCAGCAGCTTAAGCCCCTCCCAACAAGAGACCCAGTACTTC.

This clonotype occurred many times. The J gene is TRBJ2-7, the V gene TRBV2; possible D gene TRBD1, 5 bases. The germline V gene has CDR1 SNHLY and CDR2 FYNNEI. The CDR3 contains 17 residues. The ends were cut back, 4 bases at V and 0 bases at J, with 19 bases in the middle. The CDR3 DNA follows: TGTGCCAGCAGTGTGGCGGTAGTCTGGACAAGCTCCTACGAGCAGTACTTC. It codes for CASSVAVVWTSSYEQYF. Complete variable domain (other parts from reference TRBV2 and TRBJ2-7): EPEVTQTPSHQVTQMGQEVILRCVPISNHLYFYWYRQILGQKVEFLVSFYNNEISEKSEIFDDQFSVERPDGSNFTLKIRSTKLEDSAMYFCASSVAVVWTSSYEQYFGPGTRLTVT.

This clonotype appeared a few times. The chain is built from TRBV3-1 and TRBJ2-2, with unresolved D. Germline-derived CDR1 and CDR2 are LGHDT and YNNKEL (reference sequence). With 3 bases removed from V and 10 bases from J, the gap between germline ends came to 6 bases. CDR3 length: 11 residues. Written as DNA, the CDR3 is TGTGCCAGCAGCCACAGGTCGGAGCTGTTTTTT. It translates to CASSHRSELFF.

The rearrangement uses TRBV6-1 and TRBJ2-1; D is unclear. This CDR3 region has 11 residues. In germline, CDR1 is MNHNS, CDR2 SASEGT. The V gene lost 4 bases and the J gene lost 8 bases, with 6 bases spanning the gap. As DNA, the CDR3 is TGTGCCAGCAGTGTACTTTATGAGCAGTTCTTC. Translated, it gives CASSVLYEQFF.

This sequence joins TRBV5-6 and TRBJ1-5; 10 bases are a match to TRBD1. The CDR3 extends over 16 amino acids. Germline-derived CDR1 and CDR2 are SGHDT and YYEEEE. V lost 3 bases, J lost 0 bases, and 3 bases stayed unmatched. CDR3 protein: CASSWGTGDSNQPQHF. CDR3 DNA sequence: TGTGCCAGCAGCTGGGGGACAGGGGATAGCAATCAGCCCCAGCATTTT.

This rearrangement joins TRBV7-9 to TRBJ2-7, with D perhaps being TRBD1 or TRBD2 (5 bases each). V lost 8 bases and J 0 bases, leaving 11 bases between the germline ends. CDR3 length: 13 residues. Germline CDR1 is SEHNR and CDR2 is FQNEAQ (reference sequence). The CDR3: CASGPGHSYEQYF. As DNA, the CDR3 is TGTGCCAGCGGCCCGGGGCACTCCTACGAGCAGTACTTC.

There are a few counts of this clonotype. The chain links TRBV7-2 to TRBJ2-4; no clear D gene. The ends were cut back, 5 bases at V and 3 bases at J, with 11 bases in the middle. The CDR3 is 14 amino acids. Germline V gives CDR1 SGHTA, CDR2 FQGNSA. CDR3 bases: TGTGCCAGCAGCCCCAGCGCAGGCAAAAACATTCAGTACTTC. The encoded protein is CASSPSAGKNIQYF.

This clonotype has only a few counts. The chain uses TRBV18 and TRBJ2-7; D uncertain. This CDR3 has 13 amino acids. Per the germline V gene, CDR1 is KGHSH and CDR2 is LQKENI. V shed 2 bases and J shed 4 bases, with 9 bases lying between them. CDR3 loop: CASSPSPLYEQYF. In DNA form, the CDR3 reads TGTGCCAGCTCACCAAGCCCCCTGTACGAGCAGTACTTC.

This clonotype was picked up a small number of times. The CDR3 reads CASTTRWQVNEKLFF. DNA for the CDR3: TGTGCCAGCACCACAAGGTGGCAGGTTAATGAAAAACTGTTTTTT. The chain employs TRBV12-3 or TRBV12-4 and TRBJ1-4; no definite D call. CDR3 length: 15 residues. V lost 7 bases, J lost 4 bases, and 16 bases lay in between.

This clonotype was seen a handful of times. The chain uses TRBV12-3 or TRBV12-4 and TRBJ1-2, with 10 bases matching TRBD1. The trim removed 7 bases at V and 8 bases at J, leaving 7 bases unmatched. There are 13 residues in the CDR3. In DNA form, the CDR3 reads TGTGCCAGCACCCTGGGACAGGGGATCGGCTACACCTTC. Encoded protein: CASTLGQGIGYTF.

The CDR3 sequence: CASSQDGRAYTEAFF. In DNA, the CDR3 is TGTGCCAGCAGCCAAGATGGAAGGGCTTACACTGAAGCTTTCTTT. V is TRBV4-2 and J is TRBJ1-1, with D uncertain. V was shortened by 0 bases and J by 3 bases, with 11 bases between the two germline ends. Germline V CDR1 and CDR2: LGHNA, YNFKEQ. The CDR3 sequence is 15 residues long.

Many counts were recorded for this clonotype. The rearrangement links TRBV30 to TRBJ2-3; D not resolved. Germline-derived CDR1 and CDR2 are GTSNPN and SVGIG (reference sequence). CDR3 size: 16 residues. Deletions cut 1 base from V and 0 bases from J, with 14 bases between. The CDR3 DNA follows: TGTGCCTGGAGTGGAGCAGAGGCTTCTAGCACAGATACGCAGTATTTT. This gives the protein CAWSGAEASSTDTQYF.

This clonotype was observed a few times. This sequence joins TRBV10-3 and TRBJ2-3; TRBD2 matches 8 bases. The V gene's germline CDR1 is ENHRY and CDR2 SYGVKD. J gave up 3 bases and V 3 bases, and 5 bases lay outside the gene matches. The CDR3 spans 15 residues. This chain's CDR3 is CAISEERGPTDTQYF. Written as DNA, the CDR3 is TGTGCCATCAGTGAAGAGCGGGGGCCGACAGATACGCAGTATTTT.

Only a few counts were recorded for this clonotype. Germline and junction disagree at one end, which may indicate a read error. The J gene is TRBJ2-5, the V gene TRBV7-7; TRBD2 matches at 7 bases. The CDR3 has 17 residues. Germline V gene sequence: CDR1 SSHAT, CDR2 FNYEAQ (reference sequence). The CDR3 bases are TGTGCTAGCAGCTTACTAGCGATTAGGGGTCCAGGCGAGACCCAGTACTTC. Protein: CASSLLAIRGPGETQYF.

This clonotype was seen only a few times. V is TRBV2 and J is TRBJ1-2, with TRBD1 identical over 8 bases. CDR3 length equals 13 residues. V lost 10 bases and J lost 5; bases outside the gene matches: 9. Germline-derived CDR1 and CDR2 are SNHLY and FYNNEI. As DNA, the CDR3 is TGTGCCACCCAGACAGGGGCTGGATATGGCTACACCTTC. It yields the protein CATQTGAGYGYTF.

This clonotype was seen more than once but under ten times. V is TRBV5-1 and J is TRBJ2-1; 8 bases align to TRBD2. CDR1 and CDR2 from the germline V gene are SGHRS and YFSETQ. The junction had 15 bases not matched to a gene; V was cut back by 4 bases and J by 6 bases. The CDR3 runs 17 residues. The chain's CDR3 is CASSPPGRGAGGNEQFF. CDR3 nucleotides: TGCGCCAGCAGCCCCCCTGGGCGGGGGGCCGGGGGCAATGAGCAGTTCTTC.

This clonotype was found many times. The CDR3 spells CASSRQGIRGTGELFF. CDR3 bases: TGTGCCAGCAGTCGACAGGGGATTCGTGGCACCGGGGAGCTGTTTTTT. The V and J genes are TRBV2 and TRBJ2-2; 8 positions match TRBD1. Per germline, CDR1 SNHLY and CDR2 FYNNEI. Trimming took 5 bases from V and 4 from J; bases not matched to a gene: 9. CDR3 size: 16 residues.

The chain combines TRBV27 with TRBJ1-6; 9 bases fit TRBD1. Losses at the gene ends were 7 bases for V and 10 bases for J; bases not matched to a gene: 11. CDR1 is MNHEY, CDR2 SMNVEV, per germline (reference sequence). The CDR3 has 15 residues. As DNA, the CDR3 is TGTGCCAGCAAGCTCCGGGACAGGGTAGGCTCACCCCTCCACTTT. This codes for CASKLRDRVGSPLHF.

This chain joins TRBV5-6 and TRBJ2-5, with D possibly TRBD2 on 5 matching bases. Germline loops: CDR1 SGHDT, CDR2 YYEEEE. The CDR3 is 15 amino acids. Trimming took 1 base from V and 2 from J, leaving 12 bases between them. The chain's CDR3 is CASSLRSPGQETQYF. As DNA, the CDR3 is TGTGCCAGCAGCTTGAGATCCCCGGGACAAGAGACCCAGTACTTC.

This clonotype has a handful of counts. The chain carries TRBV24-1 and TRBJ2-5; 8 positions agree with TRBD2. Germline CDR1 and CDR2: KGHDR and SFDVKD. CDR3 length equals 13 residues. V dropped 9 bases and J dropped 5; count of bases not matched to a gene: 7. In nucleotides, the CDR3 is TGTGCCACCGCCGGGGGGGCGGGGGAGACCCAGTACTTC. Translating gives CATAGGAGETQYF.

This clonotype was counted a few times. V is TRBV27 and J is TRBJ2-2; the match to TRBD1 covers 11 bases. V was clipped by 5 bases and J by 6 bases; unmatched bases: 2. CDR1 is MNHEY, CDR2 SMNVEV, per germline (reference sequence). This CDR3 is 14 amino acids long. The CDR3 nucleotides read TGTGCCAGCAGTATGGGACAGGGGGCCGGGGAGCTGTTTTTT. Translation: CASSMGQGAGELFF.